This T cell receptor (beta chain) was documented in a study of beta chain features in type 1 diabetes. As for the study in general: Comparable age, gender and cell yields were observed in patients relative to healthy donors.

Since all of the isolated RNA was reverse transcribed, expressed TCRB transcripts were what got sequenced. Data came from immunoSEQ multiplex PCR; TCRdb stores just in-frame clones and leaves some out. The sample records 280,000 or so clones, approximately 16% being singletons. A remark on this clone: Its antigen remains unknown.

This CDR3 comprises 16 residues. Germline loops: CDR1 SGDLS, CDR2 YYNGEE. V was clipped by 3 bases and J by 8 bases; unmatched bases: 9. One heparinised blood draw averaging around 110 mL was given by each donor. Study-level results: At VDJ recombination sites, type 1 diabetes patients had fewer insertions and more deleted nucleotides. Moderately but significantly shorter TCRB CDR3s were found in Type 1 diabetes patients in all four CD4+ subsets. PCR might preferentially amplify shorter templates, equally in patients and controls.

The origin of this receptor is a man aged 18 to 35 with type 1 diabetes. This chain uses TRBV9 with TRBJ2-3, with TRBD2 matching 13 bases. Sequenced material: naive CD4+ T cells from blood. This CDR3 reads CASSGTSGGAGGTQYF. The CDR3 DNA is TGTGCCAGCAGCGGAACTAGCGGGGGGGCCGGGGGTACGCAGTATTTT.